Listed below are T cell receptor beta chains from one sample, sequenced in a study of shared clonotypes between healthy human individuals. Sequencing used immunoSEQ multiplex PCR; TCRdb keeps in-frame clones, though not all of them. The data show some 2,000,000 clones, with about 95% seen just once and 0.85% to 1.3% held by the top ten. Sequencing input: naive CD8+ T cells sorted from blood. These receptors were collected from a man aged 18 to 30 in good health. Both conserved end residues are part of each CDR3. The D gene is left open where the match is weak. Some rows have no size entry. The others give once, few or many, or a class for an expanded clone.

NA	TRBV5-6	TRBJ1-2	NA	TGTGCCAGCAGCTTGGAACTCTCCTATGGCTACACCTTC	CASSLELSYGYTF
few	TRBV9	TRBJ1-1	NA	TGTGCCAGCAGCGTAGGACCCCGCACTGAAGCTTTCTTT	CASSVGPRTEAFF
NA	TRBV28	TRBJ2-7	TRBD1	TGTGCCAGCAGTCCGGACAGGGTATTGTCCGAGCAGTACTTC	CASSPDRVLSEQYF
many	TRBV6-1	TRBJ1-5	NA	TGTGCCAGCAGTGGCAATCAGCCCCAGCATTTT	CASSGNQPQHF
NA	TRBV15	TRBJ1-1	NA	TGTGCCACCTCCCTCGCCGGGGAAGGGGACACTGAAGCTTTCTTT	CATSLAGEGDTEAFF
NA	TRBV29-1	TRBJ2-1	TRBD2	TGCAGCGTTGAAGTCGCTAGCGGGACTTACAATGAGCAGTTCTTC	CSVEVASGTYNEQFF
NA	TRBV10-2	TRBJ2-7	TRBD1	TGCGCCAGCAGTGAGTCGACTCTGGGACAGGGGGCTTACGAGCAGTACTTC	CASSESTLGQGAYEQYF
NA	TRBV27	TRBJ2-7	TRBD1	TGTGCCAGCAGTCCACAGGGGCTAAGTATCGAGCAGTACTTC	CASSPQGLSIEQYF
once	TRBV2	TRBJ2-7	NA	TGTGCCAGCAGTGACCTGGGACACCTAACCTCCTACGAGCAGTACTTC	CASSDLGHLTSYEQYF
NA	TRBV6-5	TRBJ1-2	TRBD1	TGTGCCAGCAAAAGGGACAGGGAGGTGGATGGCTACACCTTC	CASKRDREVDGYTF
NA	TRBV7-6	TRBJ2-7	TRBD1	TGTGCCAGCAGCTTAGATGAGGGGGCTCCAACCTACGAGCAGTACTTC	CASSLDEGAPTYEQYF
NA	TRBV27	TRBJ2-3	TRBD2	TGTGCCAGCAGGTCGGGACTAGCGGGAATCTTTAGCACAGATACGCAGTATTTT	CASRSGLAGIFSTDTQYF
NA	TRBV30	TRBJ2-2	TRBD1	TGTGCCTGGAGTTCCAGGGGGCCTCTAGCCGGGGAGCTGTTTTTT	CAWSSRGPLAGELFF
NA	TRBV19	TRBJ2-7	TRBD2	TGTGCCAGTAGTATTGGACTAGCGGGGGGCTACGAGCAGTACTTC	CASSIGLAGGYEQYF
NA	TRBV7-9	TRBJ2-3	TRBD2	TGTGCCAGCAGCCAACCCCCCGGGACTACTAGCACAGATACGCAGTATTTT	CASSQPPGTTSTDTQYF
NA	TRBV7-3	TRBJ2-3	NA	TGTGCCAGCAGCCCATCTACGGGTACAGATACGCAGTATTTT	CASSPSTGTDTQYF
NA	TRBV4-1	TRBJ1-4	NA	TGCGCCAGCAGCGAAGAGACTTCCGAAAAACTGTTTTTT	CASSEETSEKLFF
NA	TRBV5-8	TRBJ2-2	TRBD1	TGTGCCAGCAGCGGGGACAGGTACACCGGGGAGCTGTTTTTT	CASSGDRYTGELFF
NA	TRBV5-5	TRBJ2-7	NA	TGTGCCAGCAGCACCGGGCCGGGGATGCTCGAGCAGTACTTC	CASSTGPGMLEQYF
NA	TRBV9	TRBJ2-1	TRBD2	TGTGCCAGCAGCGAGGGACTAGCGGACTACAATGAGCAGTTCTTC	CASSEGLADYNEQFF
NA	TRBV7-2	TRBJ2-5	NA	TGTGCCAGCAGCGGGCAGGGGACCCAAGAGACCCAGTACTTC	CASSGQGTQETQYF
NA	TRBV5-4	TRBJ2-5	TRBD1	TGTGCCAGCAGCATTACCGGACAGGGTCAAGAGACCCAGTACTTC	CASSITGQGQETQYF
NA	TRBV28	TRBJ2-7	TRBD1	TGTGCCAGCGTCCGGGACAGCAACCTTCATATCTCCTACGAGCAGTACTTC	CASVRDSNLHISYEQYF
once	TRBV10-3	TRBJ2-5	NA	TGTGCCATCAGTGAGCACGGGGGACAAGAGACCCAGTACTTC	CAISEHGGQETQYF
NA	TRBV10-2	TRBJ2-7	TRBD2	TGCGCCAGCAGTGAGTTGACTAGCGGGAGGGCCGGGCAGTACTTC	CASSELTSGRAGQYF
NA	TRBV28	TRBJ1-1	NA	TGTGCCAGCAGCTCAATCAGGCTTGAAGCTTTCTTT	CASSSIRLEAFF
NA	TRBV25-1	TRBJ2-4	NA	TGTGCCATACAGAAGCTACTAGCCAAAAACATTCAGTACTTC	CAIQKLLAKNIQYF
NA	TRBV4-1	TRBJ2-1	NA	TGCGCCAGCAGTGACGTAACCGGGGATGAGCAGTTCTTC	CASSDVTGDEQFF
NA	TRBV6-5	TRBJ1-2	TRBD1	TGTGCCAGCAGTTACTCGGCCAGGGGGAATGGCTACACCTTC	CASSYSARGNGYTF
NA	TRBV13	TRBJ2-2	NA	TGTGCCAGCAGTCCGGAGAACACCGGGGAGCTGTTTTTT	CASSPENTGELFF
NA	TRBV9	TRBJ2-7	NA	TGTGCCAGCAGCGGGTCAAGACCTGACGAGCAGTACTTC	CASSGSRPDEQYF
NA	TRBV7-2	TRBJ1-5	NA	TGTGCCAGCAGCTGGGAAGGGAGCAATCAGCCCCAGCATTTT	CASSWEGSNQPQHF
NA	TRBV9	TRBJ2-1	TRBD2	TGTGCCAGCAGCGTATCCGGGACTACCTACAATGAGCAGTTCTTC	CASSVSGTTYNEQFF
once	TRBV28	TRBJ1-6	NA	TGTGCCAGCAGTTTGAGTCACGTTGGGAATTCACCCCTCCACTTT	CASSLSHVGNSPLHF
NA	TRBV6-1	TRBJ1-3	NA	TGTGCCAGCAGTGAATGGTCGGGATACTCTGGAAACACCATATATTTT	CASSEWSGYSGNTIYF
few	TRBV10-2	TRBJ2-7	NA	TGCGCCAGCAGTGAGTCCTGGGGAAGGTACGAGCAGTACTTC	CASSESWGRYEQYF
NA	TRBV19	TRBJ1-2	NA	TGTGCCAGTAGAATGGGTCATCTTAACTATGGCTACACCTTC	CASRMGHLNYGYTF
NA	TRBV14	TRBJ2-3	NA	TGTGCCAGCAGCCAAGCGGGGGCCTTCGGCACAGATACGCAGTATTTT	CASSQAGAFGTDTQYF
NA	TRBV4-1	TRBJ1-4	NA	TGCGCCAGCAGCCACTCAGGAGAGGGGCGAAATGAAAAACTGTTTTTT	CASSHSGEGRNEKLFF
NA	TRBV5-1	TRBJ2-3	TRBD2	TGCGCCAGCAGCCCCCGGTTAGCGGGAGGGGTAGATACGCAGTATTTT	CASSPRLAGGVDTQYF
NA	TRBV25-1	TRBJ1-2	NA	TGTGCCAGCAGTGAATCAGGACCTCCCTCTAACTATGGCTACACCTTC	CASSESGPPSNYGYTF
NA	TRBV7-2	TRBJ2-5	NA	TGTGCCAGCAGCTTAGACCGAGTAACGGAGCAGTACTTC	CASSLDRVTEQYF
NA	TRBV11-3	TRBJ2-7	NA	TGTGCCAGCAGCCCCCGCGTGGAGGACGAGCAGTACTTC	CASSPRVEDEQYF
NA	TRBV5-4	TRBJ1-1	NA	TGTGCCAGCAGCTTGAGTAGGGGTACCACTGAAGCTTTCTTT	CASSLSRGTTEAFF
NA	TRBV27	TRBJ2-5	NA	TGTGCCAGCAGTTTATCGGGGTCCGGGGTACAAGAGACCCAGTACTTC	CASSLSGSGVQETQYF
NA	TRBV9	TRBJ2-1	TRBD1	TGTGCCAGCAGCGTATATGAGGGGGCGGCAAATGAGCAGTTCTTC	CASSVYEGAANEQFF
NA	TRBV4-1	TRBJ2-7	NA	TGCGCCAGCAGCTTGACTTCACCCTCCTACGAGCAGTACTTC	CASSLTSPSYEQYF
NA	TRBV11-2	TRBJ2-7	TRBD1	TGTGCCAGCAGTCTCGGGACAGGCCGATACGAGCAGTACTTC	CASSLGTGRYEQYF
NA	TRBV5-6	TRBJ2-1	NA	TGTGCCAGCAGCTTGGATTGGACAGAGCAGTTCTTC	CASSLDWTEQFF
NA	TRBV27	TRBJ2-7	NA	TGTGCCAGCAGTTTAAAAGGGGGTCCGTTTCCCTACGAGCAGTACTTC	CASSLKGGPFPYEQYF
NA	TRBV9	TRBJ2-2	TRBD2	TGTGCCAGCAGCGTAATGCGGGGGACTGCGAACACCGGGGAGCTGTTTTTT	CASSVMRGTANTGELFF
NA	TRBV25-1	TRBJ2-1	TRBD2	TGTGCCAGCTGCCCCGGGGGGGCTCTCCCCAATGAGCAGTTCTTC	CASCPGGALPNEQFF
NA	TRBV27	TRBJ1-4	NA	TGTGCCAGCAGGAGGGGGGGGAATGAAAAACTGTTTTTT	CASRRGGNEKLFF
NA	TRBV19	TRBJ1-1	NA	TGTGCAAGTCGATCCGGTTTCGACGAAGCTTTCTTT	CASRSGFDEAFF
NA	TRBV10-1	TRBJ2-7	NA	TGCGCCAGCAGTGAAGTACTGGATTCCTTGTACGAGCAGTACTTC	CASSEVLDSLYEQYF
NA	TRBV5-4	TRBJ2-7	NA	TGTGCCAGCAGCCCAGGAGGTTACGAGCAGTACTTC	CASSPGGYEQYF
few	TRBV6-1	TRBJ1-5	TRBD1	TGTGCCAGCAGTGATAGAACAGGGGATCAGCCCCAGCATTTT	CASSDRTGDQPQHF
NA	TRBV28	TRBJ1-2	NA	TGTGCCAGCACCCTGGCGAGACAGATGTATGGCTACACCTTC	CASTLARQMYGYTF
NA	TRBV2	TRBJ2-5	TRBD2	TGTGCCAGCAGCGCAAACCCTTTCGGACTAGCGGAAGCCCAAGAGACCCAGTACTTC	CASSANPFGLAEAQETQYF